This T cell receptor (beta chain) emerged from a study of cytomegalovirus exposure and HLA in healthy donors (dated by TCRdb to between 2016 and 2019). Describing the broader study: A later analysis indicated that the 90 to 150 validation repertoires were generated on the platform also employed for the 666 repertoires of the first cohort. Besides the first cohort of about 730 subjects, a separate validation cohort made up of over 95 different subjects was used. To predict cytomegalovirus infection status, the study brought together high-throughput TCR immunosequencing, statistical association of individual TCRs with disease status, and machine learning. The study was designed to test whether signatures of past pathogen exposure could be identified by cataloging public T cell receptors. Broader findings and caveats from the paper: In vitro tests confirmed that a few of the cytomegalovirus-associated TCR beta chains recognize cytomegalovirus antigens. In the study, 150 to 200 TCR beta chains were listed as associated with cytomegalovirus. Cytomegalovirus status was reported to be diagnosed by the classifier with high specificity and sensitivity in both the original and validation cohorts. In a later analysis, TCRs clustered in the first cohort were found to also tend to co-occur in the roughly 120 validation repertoires, with 94% of cluster scores above 0. All 120 or so repertoires were used to score co-occurrence in the validation cohort in a later analysis, because that analysis had no HLA typing for the cohort. The authors suggested that the approach could potentially be generalized to other disease states and immunological phenotypes. Most TCR sequences were observed very rarely across donors, whereas some public TCRs were present in many individuals.

Library creation used the immunoSEQ multiplex PCR assay. As for the original processing: To diagnose cytomegalovirus status from the catalog of TCR beta chain sequences, a statistical classification framework was built. TCRdb re-hosts the immuneACCESS table, in-frame sequences only. Its copies lack some clones; in the studies checked, an unresolved V gene accounts for under half of them, and the cause for the rest is not known. V and J calls and clone size are given by that table; D and trimming were obtained from the DNA. This sample holds under 150,000 clones; approximately 90% were observed only once. The top ten constitute about 6% of the sample. Germline trimming: 1 base from V, 6 bases from J; junction bases outside gene matches: 5. As encoded in the germline V gene, CDR1 is LGHNA while CDR2 is YNFKEQ. From the cysteine through the phenylalanine, the CDR3 covers 14 amino acids. Just CDR3 DNA is preserved here, 42 bases in frame from base 1.

Turning to this clone: It lacks a known antigen. Base qualities are not provided; no much larger clone lies one nucleotide away.

The donors belonged to the validation cohort of around 120 subjects, which was separate from the approximately 610-subject first cohort. Sequenced sample: PBMCs. The chain employs TRBV4-2 and TRBJ1-2; a stretch of 7 junction bases matches TRBD1. This clonotype was obtained from a woman aged 18-35 years in good health and CMV-seropositive. Here is the DNA: TGTGCCAGCAGCCAAGGACAGGGTGGGAATGGCTACACCTTC. The encoded protein is CASSQGQGGNGYTF.